Listed below are T cell receptor beta chains from one sample, sequenced in a study of shared clonotypes between healthy human individuals. Libraries were prepared by immunoSEQ multiplex PCR; TCRdb keeps only in-frame clonotypes and omits some of them. The sample lists fewer than 1.4 million clones; around three quarters were seen once. Sequencing used memory CD4+ T cells from PBMCs. The receptors were gathered from a man aged 18-30 years in good health. Some clones in this sample may be carry-over from other donors' samples. The CDR3 runs from the conserved cysteine through the conserved F or W. A D gene is named only where the DNA matches it firmly. A clone size is listed for some rows: how often the clone was seen (once, few, many), or a class if it is expanded.

V: TRBV2
D: TRBD1
J: TRBJ2-6
size: .
CDR3: CASSVPGTGGSGANVLTF
DNA: TGTGCCAGCAGTGTTCCCGGGACAGGGGGCTCTGGGGCCAACGTCCTGACTTTC

V: TRBV15
D: TRBD1
J: TRBJ1-1
size: .
CDR3: CATSSPRPGTGQGEAFF
DNA: TGTGCCACCAGCAGCCCCCGCCCCGGGACAGGGCAGGGTGAAGCTTTCTTT

V: TRBV2
D: TRBD1
J: TRBJ2-7
size: few
CDR3: CASSEARGQGRLHF
DNA: TGTGCCAGCAGTGAAGCGAGAGGACAGGGTCGTTTACACTTC

V: TRBV4-1
D: .
J: TRBJ2-3
size: .
CDR3: CASSQVGVGDTQYF
DNA: TGCGCCAGCAGCCAAGTAGGGGTTGGGGATACGCAGTATTTT

V: TRBV5-1
D: TRBD1
J: TRBJ2-2
size: .
CDR3: CASSKTGQGPYTGELFF
DNA: TGCGCCAGCAGCAAGACCGGACAGGGGCCGTACACCGGGGAGCTGTTTTTT

V: TRBV10-3
D: TRBD2
J: TRBJ2-3
size: many
CDR3: CATSTSATDTQYF
DNA: TGTGCCACCTCCACTAGCGCCACAGATACGCAGTATTTT

V: TRBV6-5
D: .
J: TRBJ2-5
size: .
CDR3: CASSSPGQETQYF
DNA: TGTGCCAGCAGTTCCCCCGGTCAAGAGACCCAGTACTTC

V: TRBV30
D: TRBD1
J: TRBJ1-1
size: few
CDR3: CAWRVPDRVNTEAFF
DNA: TGTGCCTGGAGGGTTCCCGACAGGGTGAACACTGAAGCTTTCTTT

V: TRBV6-1
D: .
J: TRBJ2-7
size: once
CDR3: CASSEAADEQYF
DNA: TGTGCCAGCAGTGAAGCGGCCGACGAGCAGTACTTC

V: TRBV5-1
D: .
J: TRBJ1-4
size: .
CDR3: CASSFSTSNEKLFF
DNA: TGCGCCAGCAGCTTTTCAACTTCCAATGAAAAACTGTTTTTT

V: TRBV10-3
D: TRBD2
J: TRBJ2-1
size: .
CDR3: CAISESRTSDDEQFF
DNA: TGTGCCATCAGTGAGTCGAGGACTAGTGATGATGAGCAGTTCTTC

V: TRBV7-9
D: .
J: TRBJ2-1
size: .
CDR3: CASSLEGDKEFF
DNA: TGTGCCAGCAGCTTAGAGGGGGACAAGGAGTTCTTC

V: TRBV28
D: .
J: TRBJ1-5
size: few
CDR3: CASSLTPTQPQHF
DNA: TGTGCCAGCAGTTTAACGCCCACCCAGCCCCAGCATTTT

V: TRBV28
D: .
J: TRBJ2-7
size: .
CDR3: CASSRNRELSYEQYF
DNA: TGTGCCAGCAGTCGGAACAGGGAACTCTCCTACGAGCAGTACTTC

V: TRBV5-8
D: .
J: TRBJ2-1
size: .
CDR3: CASSLRGMGYNEQFF
DNA: TGTGCCAGCAGCTTGAGAGGGATGGGCTACAATGAGCAGTTCTTC

V: TRBV15
D: .
J: TRBJ2-5
size: .
CDR3: CATSSPPGTQYF
DNA: TGTGCCACCAGCAGCCCGCCAGGGACCCAGTACTTC

V: TRBV5-6
D: .
J: TRBJ2-3
size: once
CDR3: CASSPQGSDTQYF
DNA: TGTGCCAGCAGCCCACAGGGATCAGATACGCAGTATTTT

V: TRBV2
D: .
J: TRBJ2-5
size: .
CDR3: CASTAYQETQYF
DNA: TGTGCCAGCACTGCTTACCAAGAGACCCAGTACTTC

V: TRBV27
D: TRBD1
J: TRBJ1-4
size: few
CDR3: CASSETGRKTNEKLFF
DNA: TGTGCCAGCAGTGAGACAGGGAGAAAGACTAATGAAAAACTGTTTTTT

V: TRBV7-9
D: TRBD2
J: TRBJ2-2
size: few
CDR3: CASSLELTSGSTGELFF
DNA: TGTGCCAGCAGCTTAGAACTCACTAGCGGGAGTACCGGGGAGCTGTTTTTT

V: TRBV7-2
D: .
J: TRBJ2-7
size: .
CDR3: CASSLVGGKGYEQYF
DNA: TGTGCCAGCAGCTTAGTGGGGGGAAAAGGCTACGAGCAGTACTTC

V: TRBV5-1
D: .
J: TRBJ2-5
size: .
CDR3: CASSLRETQYF
DNA: TGCGCCAGCAGCTTAAGGGAGACCCAGTACTTC

V: TRBV9
D: TRBD2
J: TRBJ2-7
size: .
CDR3: CASSVGRTSGSRYEQYF
DNA: TGTGCCAGCAGCGTAGGGAGGACTAGCGGGTCGCGATACGAGCAGTACTTC

V: TRBV28
D: .
J: TRBJ1-1
size: .
CDR3: CASSGTSADSFTEAFF
DNA: TGTGCCAGCAGTGGAACCAGCGCAGACTCTTTCACTGAAGCTTTCTTT

V: TRBV5-8
D: .
J: TRBJ2-1
size: .
CDR3: CASSLAEGGNHEQFF
DNA: TGTGCCAGCAGCTTGGCGGAGGGCGGGAACCATGAGCAGTTCTTC

V: TRBV18
D: .
J: TRBJ2-7
size: .
CDR3: CASSPLGREQYF
DNA: TGTGCCAGCTCCCCACTGGGTCGGGAGCAGTACTTC

V: TRBV23-1
D: .
J: TRBJ2-7
size: once
CDR3: CAFIILIDRNYEQYF
DNA: TGCGCCTTCATAATATTAATCGACAGAAACTACGAGCAGTACTTC

V: TRBV28
D: TRBD1
J: TRBJ1-5
size: .
CDR3: CASSLRWTGRNQPQHF
DNA: TGTGCCAGCAGTTTAAGGTGGACAGGGCGCAATCAGCCCCAGCATTTT

V: TRBV2
D: TRBD1
J: TRBJ2-7
size: .
CDR3: CASSQGALYEQYF
DNA: TGTGCCAGCAGCCAGGGGGCCCTCTACGAGCAGTACTTC

V: TRBV20-1
D: .
J: TRBJ1-1
size: many
CDR3: CSVGNPTEAFF
DNA: TGCAGTGTGGGGAACCCGACTGAAGCTTTCTTT

V: TRBV5-1
D: TRBD1
J: TRBJ1-2
size: many
CDR3: CASSLQTGTGSLNYGYTF
DNA: TGCGCCAGCAGCTTGCAAACCGGGACAGGGAGTTTGAACTATGGCTACACCTTC

V: TRBV7-9
D: .
J: TRBJ1-1
size: .
CDR3: CASSSSFGNTEAFF
DNA: TGTGCCAGCAGCTCCTCGTTTGGGAACACTGAAGCTTTCTTT

V: TRBV6-6
D: .
J: TRBJ1-2
size: .
CDR3: CASSYSTGGKGYTF
DNA: TGTGCCAGCAGTTACTCGACCGGGGGCAAGGGCTACACCTTC

V: TRBV20-1
D: TRBD1
J: TRBJ1-2
size: .
CDR3: CSATGLYGYTF
DNA: TGCAGTGCGACAGGGCTCTATGGCTACACCTTC